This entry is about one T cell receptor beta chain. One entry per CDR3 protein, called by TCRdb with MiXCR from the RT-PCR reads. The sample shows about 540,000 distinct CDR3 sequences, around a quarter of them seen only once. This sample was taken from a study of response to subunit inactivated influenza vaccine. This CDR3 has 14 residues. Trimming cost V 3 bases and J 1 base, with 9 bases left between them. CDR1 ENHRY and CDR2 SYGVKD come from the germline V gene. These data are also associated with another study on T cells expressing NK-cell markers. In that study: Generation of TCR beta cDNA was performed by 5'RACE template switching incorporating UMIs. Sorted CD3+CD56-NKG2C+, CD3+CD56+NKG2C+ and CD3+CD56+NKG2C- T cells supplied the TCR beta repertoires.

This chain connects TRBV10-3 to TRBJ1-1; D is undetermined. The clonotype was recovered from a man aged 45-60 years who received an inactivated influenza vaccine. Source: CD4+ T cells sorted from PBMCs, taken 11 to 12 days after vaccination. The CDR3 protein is CAISEGSENTEAFF. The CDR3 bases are TGTGCCATCAGTGAAGGAAGTGAGAACACTGAAGCTTTCTTT.